This entry lists 23 T cell receptor beta chains sequenced from one sample in a study. TCRdb re-called the 5' RACE reads with MiXCR, one entry per CDR3 protein. The repertoire consists of some 32,000 distinct CDR3 sequences, with approximately 25% occurring once and the leading ten covering more than 3.5%. Sequencing was carried out using memory CD4+ T cells sorted from blood. Subset given: memory CD4+ T cells, CD4+CD45RO+CD25-. The receptors shown here come from a female donor with breast cancer.

This chain's CDR3 is CASSQGRGSYEQYF. The CDR3 DNA follows: TGCGCCAGCAGCCAAGGTAGGGGGTCGTACGAGCAGTACTTC. The rearrangement uses TRBV4-3 and TRBJ2-7; D may be TRBD1 (6 bases). Germline assignment: CDR1 LGHNA and CDR2 YSLEER. CDR3 length equals 14 residues. V gave up 1 base and J gave up 4 bases, with 11 bases separating them.

This clonotype was counted many times. The chain carries TRBV29-1 and TRBJ2-7; possibly TRBD1 for D (6 bases). Looked up from germline, CDR1 is SQVTM and CDR2 is ANQGSEA. The CDR3 is 14 amino acids. V gave up 7 bases and J gave up 2 bases, with 18 bases separating them. This chain's CDR3 is CSAGEAGDPYEQYF. The CDR3 nucleotides are TGCAGCGCCGGAGAGGCAGGGGATCCCTACGAGCAGTACTTC.

A word on this clonotype: A read error may be the cause here, since a much bigger clone is one base away. J is TRBJ2-3 and V is TRBV2; D call uncertain. The CDR3 is 12 residues long. Germline V gene sequence: CDR1 SNHLY, CDR2 FYNNEI. CDR3 protein: CACRRLTDTQYF. CDR3 sequence (DNA): TGTGCCTGCAGAAGACTCACAGATACGCAGTATTTT.

In regard to this clonotype: With a much larger clone just one base away, this may be a read error. The chain combines TRBV4-1 with TRBJ1-1; possible D gene TRBD1, 5 bases. Trimming removed 4 bases at V and 4 bases at J, with 10 bases between. CDR1 is MGHRA and CDR2 is YSYEKL in the germline V gene. The CDR3 contains 13 residues. The CDR3 DNA reads as TGCGCCAGCAGCCTACAGGAGAGCACTGAAGCTTTCTTT. This encodes CASSLQESTEAFF.

This clonotype was found once. This rearrangement joins TRBV6-6 to TRBJ2-5; 10 bases are shared with TRBD1. The CDR3 extends over 15 amino acids. Per the germline V gene, CDR1 is MNHNY and CDR2 is SVGAGI (reference sequence). Trimming took 6 bases from V and 4 from J; bases not matched to a gene: 8. The CDR3 sequence: CASSRRQGAGETQYF. In nucleotides, the CDR3 is TGTGCCAGCAGCCGTCGACAGGGGGCAGGAGAGACCCAGTACTTC.

Remarks on this clonotype: In this CDR3 the conserved last residue, phenylalanine or tryptophan, is missing, so a read error is likely. The chain employs TRBV20-1 and TRBJ2-1, with a possible D match to TRBD1 (6 bases). Per the germline V gene, CDR1 is DFQATT and CDR2 is SNEGSKA (reference sequence). With 5 bases removed from V and 2 bases from J, the gap between germline ends came to 19 bases. The CDR3 length is 16 residues. This chain's CDR3 is CSASSRAGGPYNEQFL. For the CDR3, the DNA is TGCAGTGCTTCCTCAAGAGCTGGGGGCCCCTACAATGAGCAGTTCCTC.

The chain links TRBV3-1 to TRBJ1-4; D remains unclear. V lost 5 bases and J 8 bases, leaving 15 bases between the germline ends. The CDR3 contains 14 residues. Germline values: CDR1 LGHDT, CDR2 YNNKEL (reference sequence). The CDR3 sequence: CASSGRTATEKLFF. The CDR3 nucleotides read TGTGCCAGCAGCGGACGGACGGCTACCGAAAAACTGTTTTTT.

For this clonotype: A much larger clone differs from this one at a single base, so this may be a read error. This chain uses TRBV6-5 with TRBJ2-3; D remains unclear. The CDR3 has 15 amino acids. Germline lookup yields CDR1 MNHEY and CDR2 SVGAGI. V lost 3 bases to trimming and J lost 0 bases, with 10 bases between them. CDR3 in DNA: TGTGCCAGCAGTTATCGGCTTCGGAGCACAGATACGCAGTATTTT. Residues: CASSYRLRSTDTQYF.

The V and J genes are TRBV21-1 and TRBJ2-3; TRBD2 was called by the table and not checked on the DNA. TRBV21-1 is labeled a pseudogene. The CDR3 totals 18 residues. CDR3 residues: CASSGRLSGLAGSDTQYF. The CDR3 DNA is TGTGCCAGCAGCGGACGTCTAAGCGGACTAGCGGGATCAGATACGCAGTATTTT.

Here the CDR3 reads CASSNKPVPVDYGYTF. The CDR3 region has the DNA TGTGCCAGCAGCAACAAACCCGTACCGGTGGACTATGGCTACACCTTC. The V gene is TRBV28, the J gene TRBJ1-2; no clear D gene. Germline V CDR1 and CDR2: MDHEN, SYDVKM. V shed 6 bases and J shed 3 bases, with 20 bases lying between them. The CDR3 sequence is 16 residues long.

Notes on this clonotype: The final CDR3 position lacks the conserved phenylalanine or tryptophan, pointing to a likely read error. V usage is TRBV24-1 and J usage is TRBJ1-5; D is undetermined. The CDR3 runs to 14 residues. V was cut by 4 bases and J by 0 bases, with 6 bases left in between. Germline loops: CDR1 KGHDR, CDR2 SFDVKD. The CDR3 DNA reads TGTGCCACCAGTGAAGGTTATAGCAATCAGCCCCAGCATTCT. This gives the protein CATSEGYSNQPQHS.

The gene calls are TRBV9 and TRBJ2-3, with D possibly matching TRBD1 (7 bases). The CDR3 is 13 residues long. V was cut by 5 bases and J by 8 bases, with 15 bases left in between. In germline, CDR1 is SGDLS, CDR2 YYNGEE. The CDR3 loop reads CASSPHRGLTQYF. Here the CDR3 DNA reads TGTGCCAGCAGTCCACACAGGGGACTTACGCAGTATTTT.

This clonotype was counted a few times. The gene calls are TRBV7-2 and TRBJ1-2; possibly TRBD1 for D (5 bases). V was clipped by 5 bases and J by 3 bases, with 10 bases between them. CDR1 SGHTA and CDR2 FQGNSA come from the germline V gene. The CDR3 has 13 residues. CDR3 bases: TGTGCCAGCAGCCCTCAGGGTTACTATGGCTACACCTTC. The encoded protein is CASSPQGYYGYTF.

This clonotype has just a few counts. This chain connects TRBV7-9 to TRBJ2-5, with D unresolved. Germline values: CDR1 SEHNR, CDR2 FQNEAQ (reference sequence). The CDR3 contains 12 residues. Trimming stripped 7 bases from V and 4 bases from J, with 10 bases between. The CDR3 nucleotides are TGTGCCAGCAACACTCCGGGAGAGACCCAGTACTTC. It specifies CASNTPGETQYF.

The V gene is TRBV7-8, the J gene TRBJ2-5, with TRBD1 matching 8 bases. The CDR3 has 15 amino acids. Per the germline V gene, CDR1 is SGHVS and CDR2 is FQNEAQ. With V trimmed by 8 bases and J by 2 bases, 10 bases remained unmatched. CDR3 nucleotide sequence: TGTGCCAGCCAATTGGGCAGGGGGCTGCAAGAGACCCAGTACTTC. Translating it yields CASQLGRGLQETQYF.

In this sample, this clonotype turned up many times. This chain uses TRBV12-3 or TRBV12-4 with TRBJ1-4, with 8 bases matching TRBD1. With 7 bases clipped from V and 8 bases from J, the junction kept 3 bases outside the gene matches. The CDR3 is 12 residues long. This chain's CDR3 is CASKWTGEKLFF. The CDR3 coding sequence is TGTGCCAGCAAATGGACAGGGGAAAAACTGTTTTTT.

This clonotype showed up many times. The CDR3 is CASSLGGGSYEQYF. The DNA for the CDR3 is TGTGCCAGCAGCCTTGGAGGCGGAAGTTACGAGCAGTACTTC. The chain joins TRBV7-6 to TRBJ2-7; D is perhaps TRBD2 (5 bases). Germline V lookup: CDR1 SGHVS, CDR2 FNYEAQ. V lost 5 bases to trimming and J lost 4 bases, with 15 bases between them. The CDR3 runs 14 residues.

Many counts were recorded for this clonotype. The chain links TRBV3-1 to TRBJ2-3, with D perhaps TRBD2 (6 bases). The CDR3 runs 13 residues. Trimming took off 4 bases at V and 3 bases at J, with 8 bases between the two ends. CDR1 is LGHDT and CDR2 is YNNKEL in the germline V gene (reference sequence). Here the CDR3 reads CASSRDSTDTQYF. CDR3 bases: TGTGCCAGCAGCCGGGACTCGACAGATACGCAGTATTTT.

The gene calls are TRBV7-9 and TRBJ2-1, with unresolved D. The CDR3 length is 15 residues. From germline, CDR1 is SEHNR and CDR2 FQNEAQ (reference sequence). V lost 7 bases, J lost 15 bases, and 28 bases lay in between. As DNA, the CDR3 is TGTGCCAGCACCCATTCCATTAGTTGGGCTACCTATCTGTTCTTC. Encoded protein: CASTHSISWATYLFF.

This clonotype came up many times. V usage is TRBV20-1 and J usage is TRBJ2-7; D is unclear. The germline V and J ends were trimmed by 1 base and 4 bases, with 11 bases remaining between them. CDR3 length: 13 residues. CDR1 is DFQATT and CDR2 is SNEGSKA in the germline V gene (reference sequence). Written as DNA, the CDR3 is TGCAGTGCTAGAGGCCCACTTGGATACGAGCAGTACTTC. Translating gives CSARGPLGYEQYF.

In its sample, this clonotype was seen a few times. Here the CDR3 reads CASSELYGSTDTQYF. The CDR3 nucleotides are TGTGCCAGCAGTGAATTGTACGGGAGCACAGATACGCAGTATTTT. The chain uses TRBV25-1 and TRBJ2-3; unclear D gene. CDR3 length equals 15 residues. Trimming pared 1 base from V and 0 bases from J, leaving 8 bases between. The V gene's germline CDR1 is MGHDK and CDR2 SYGVNS.

There are a few counts of this clonotype. The CDR3 sequence is CASSVGRFLDSGNTIYF. The CDR3 coding sequence is TGTGCCAGCAGCGTAGGAAGATTCCTAGATTCTGGAAACACCATATATTTT. V is TRBV9 and J is TRBJ1-3; D is ambiguous. The CDR3 runs to 17 residues. Germline CDR1 SGDLS, CDR2 YYNGEE. Trimming took 0 bases from V and 1 from J, leaving 14 bases between them.

The chain uses TRBV27 and TRBJ2-3; D is unclear. V was pared by 5 bases and J by 8 bases, with 14 bases between. Germline CDR1 is MNHEY and CDR2 is SMNVEV (reference sequence). The CDR3 is made up of 13 amino acids. The CDR3 loop reads CASSVDRASTQYF. CDR3 sequence (DNA): TGTGCCAGCAGTGTCGACCGGGCGAGTACGCAGTATTTT.